This TCR beta chain was documented in a study of OX40 agonist ivuxolimab in advanced cancers. Study details: The study treated patients with ivuxolimab, an agonistic anti-OX40 (CD134) antibody.

The table came from immunoSEQ multiplex PCR; TCRdb's copy has only in-frame clones and leaves some out. The sample records about 99,000 clones, approximately 94% being singletons. This clone was observed once. Its antigen remains unidentified. Study conclusions and caveats: Relative to CD4+, CD8+ T cells held more expanded clones on average.

This CDR3 is built from 14 residues. The V and J ends lost 6 bases and 3 bases, in that order; junction bases with no gene match: 8. CDR1 KGHSH and CDR2 LQKENI come from the germline V gene. The sequencing here drew on CD4+ or CD8+ T cells sorted from blood, taken in a trial of the OX40 agonist ivuxolimab. The chain is built from TRBV18 and TRBJ2-7, with 7 bases lining up with TRBD1. This clonotype originated in an adult with an advanced solid tumor such as melanoma, head and neck, liver or kidney cancer. The CDR3 DNA reads TGTGCCAGCTCCTCTGGGACAGCACTCTACGAGCAGTACTTC. It specifies CASSSGTALYEQYF. Full variable domain (rest looked up from reference TRBV18 and TRBJ2-7): NAGVMQNPRHLVRRRGQEARLRCSPMKGHSHVYWYRQLPEEGLKFMVYLQKENIIDESGMPKERFSAEFPKEGPSILRIQQVVRGDSAAYFCASSSGTALYEQYFGPGTRLTVT.